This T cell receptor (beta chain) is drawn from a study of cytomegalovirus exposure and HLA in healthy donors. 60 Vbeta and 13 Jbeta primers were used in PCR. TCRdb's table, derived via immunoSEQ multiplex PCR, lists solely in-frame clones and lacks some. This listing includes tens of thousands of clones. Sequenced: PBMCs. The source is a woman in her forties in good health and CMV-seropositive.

CDR3 sequence reads: CASSLQGGTEAFF. In nucleotides, the CDR3 is TGTGCCAGCAGCTTACAGGGAGGAACTGAAGCTTTCTTT. The chain couples TRBV7-6 to TRBJ1-1; D may be TRBD1 (5 bases). The germline V gene has CDR1 SGHVS and CDR2 FNYEAQ. This CDR3 has 13 residues. Trimming shortened V by 2 bases and J by 5 bases, and 9 bases separated the two germline ends.